The source of this T cell receptor (beta chain) is a study of circulating tumor DNA in untreated peripheral T-cell lymphoma. As for this clone: Its antigen is undetermined.

Only in-frame clones appear in the TCRdb table, and some are missing; sequencing was by immunoSEQ multiplex PCR. In the table there are over 7,000 clones, around four fifths of which are singletons. Tumor tissue was collected at baseline, before treatment began. Study-wide results and limits: Tumor-specific clonotypes: identified in 75% to 80% of patients, approximately 90% of baseline tissues.

Trimming removed 6 bases from V and 7 bases from J, with 19 bases in between. Germline V gives CDR1 MNHGY, CDR2 SAAAGT. The CDR3 length is 15 residues. The TCR comes from a human donor with peripheral T-cell lymphoma. This chain joins TRBV6-8 and TRBJ1-5, with D hard to call. Sequenced sample: tumor tissue. The CDR3 here is CASSLTGVWSQPQHF. The CDR3 DNA follows: TGTGCCAGCAGCCTAACRGGGGTGTGGTCACAGCCCCAGCATTTT.